The entry that follows covers one TCR beta chain sequence. What it binds is not known. The authors made TCR beta libraries by quantitative 5'-RACE with molecular barcodes. One entry per CDR3 protein results from TCRdb running MiXCR on the 5' RACE reads. The sample has about 540,000 distinct CDR3 sequences, roughly an eighth seen once. The CDR3 runs to 14 residues. V was pared by 5 bases and J by 3 bases, with 15 bases between. The germline CDR1 and CDR2 sequences are GTSNPN and SVGIG (reference sequence). This sample was included in a study of CD8 T cells in ankylosing spondylitis. Study results and limitations: Among TCR beta sequences, a motif of 7 to 9 highly homologous variants appeared characteristic of ankylosing spondylitis blood.

The receptor's source is a male donor with ankylosing spondylitis. This chain connects TRBV30 to TRBJ2-3, with D tentatively TRBD1 or TRBD2 (6 bases each). Sequences were obtained from blood, either unsorted or a sorted T cell fraction (not recorded which). Here the CDR3 DNA reads TGTGCCTGGGCTGGTGGGGGGCCTACAGATACGCAGTATTTT. Translated, it gives CAWAGGGPTDTQYF.